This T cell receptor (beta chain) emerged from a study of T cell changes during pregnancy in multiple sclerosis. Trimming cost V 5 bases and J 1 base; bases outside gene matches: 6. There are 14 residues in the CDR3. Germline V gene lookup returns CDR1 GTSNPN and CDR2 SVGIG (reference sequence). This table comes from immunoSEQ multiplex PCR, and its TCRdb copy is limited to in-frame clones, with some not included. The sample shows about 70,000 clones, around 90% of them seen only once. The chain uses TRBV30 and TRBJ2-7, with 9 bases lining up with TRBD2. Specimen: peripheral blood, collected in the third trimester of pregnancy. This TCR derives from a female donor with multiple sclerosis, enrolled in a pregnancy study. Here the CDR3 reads CAWSAGGSSYEQYF. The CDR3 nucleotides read TGTGCCTGGTCAGCGGGAGGTAGTTCCTACGAGCAGTACTTC.